Listed here are 17 T cell receptor beta chains from one sample, sequenced in a study of OX40 agonist ivuxolimab in advanced cancers. The method was immunoSEQ multiplex PCR; TCRdb's version includes in-frame clones alone and lacks a portion of them. The sample comprises tens of thousands of clones, approximately 90% of which are singletons, and roughly 1.2% rests with the top ten. The sample in question was CD4+ or CD8+ T cells sorted from blood, obtained in a trial of the OX40 agonist ivuxolimab. The origin of the receptors is an adult with an advanced solid tumor such as melanoma, head and neck, liver or kidney cancer.

This clone was counted once. For the CDR3, the DNA is TGTGCCAGTAGGGTACAGGAGTCCAGCAATCAGCCCCAGCATTTT. Amino acids: CASRVQESSNQPQHF. V gene TRBV19 combines with J gene TRBJ1-5, with D maybe TRBD1 (5 bases). The CDR3 length is 15 residues. V lost 6 bases, J lost 1 base, and 13 bases lay in between. CDR1 and CDR2 (germline): LNHDA, SQIVND (reference sequence).

The J gene is TRBJ1-6, the V gene TRBV19, with D unresolved. The germline V gene encodes CDR1 LNHDA and CDR2 SQIVND (reference sequence). CDR3 length equals 14 residues. With 6 bases removed from V and 4 bases from J, the gap between germline ends came to 10 bases. CDR3 loop: CASRTGPYNSPLHF. The DNA for the CDR3 is TGTGCCAGTAGGACCGGACCTTATAATTCACCCCTCCACTTT.

The rearrangement links TRBV4-1 to TRBJ1-2, with D possibly matching TRBD1 (5 bases). Trimming took off 1 base at V and 3 bases at J, with 12 bases between the two ends. CDR1 and CDR2 from the germline V gene are MGHRA and YSYEKL. There are 15 residues in the CDR3. Written as DNA, the CDR3 is TGCGCCAGCAGCCAAGCCGGTCAGGGACACTATGGCTACACCTTC. Translating gives CASSQAGQGHYGYTF.

The chain carries TRBV2 and TRBJ2-7; 9 bases agree with TRBD2. V was clipped by 3 bases and J by 0 bases; unmatched bases: 9. The CDR3 extends over 17 amino acids. The germline CDR1 and CDR2 sequences are SNHLY and FYNNEI. The CDR3 spells CASSDFAGGLLSYEQYF. CDR3 bases: TGTGCCAGCAGTGATTTTGCGGGGGGGCTCCTCTCCTACGAGCAGTACTTC.

Only one count was recorded for this clone. The chain combines TRBV2 with TRBJ2-4, with 9 positions matching TRBD2. The V and J ends lost 1 base and 0 bases, in that order; junction bases with no gene match: 4. The CDR3 loop spans 17 amino acids. The V gene's germline CDR1 is SNHLY and CDR2 FYNNEI. CDR3 in amino acids: CASSEERGAIAKNIQYF. CDR3 sequence (DNA): TGTGCCAGCAGTGAAGAGCGGGGGGCAATAGCCAAAAACATTCAGTACTTC.

This sequence joins TRBV12-5 and TRBJ1-2; the match to TRBD1 covers 7 bases. This CDR3 region has 15 residues. Germline CDR1 LGHNT, CDR2 FRNRAP. The trim removed 0 bases at V and 7 bases at J, leaving 8 bases unmatched. The chain's CDR3 is CASGLVGAGGGGYTF. Written as DNA, the CDR3 is TGTGCTAGTGGTTTGGTAGGGGCAGGGGGTGGTGGCTACACCTTC.

The rearrangement links TRBV27 to TRBJ1-4; 8 positions match TRBD1. Germline values: CDR1 MNHEY, CDR2 SMNVEV (reference sequence). V was pared by 5 bases and J by 10 bases, with 12 bases of the junction left unmatched. The CDR3 is 15 residues long. CDR3: CASSPWTGSERKLFF. The CDR3 region has the DNA TGTGCCAGCAGTCCATGGACAGGGTCGGAACGAAAACTGTTTTTT.

V is TRBV9 and J is TRBJ2-1; TRBD2 matches 13 bases. V lost 0 bases to trimming and J lost 10 bases; unmatched junction nucleotides: 7. Germline CDR1 and CDR2: SGDLS and YYNGEE. The CDR3 runs to 16 residues. This CDR3 reads CASSVATSGGAWEQFF. CDR3 DNA: TGTGCCAGCAGCGTAGCTACTAGCGGGGGGGCGTGGGAGCAGTTCTTC.

The chain couples TRBV5-1 to TRBJ2-5; 8 bases map to TRBD2. Germline loops: CDR1 SGHRS, CDR2 YFSETQ. The CDR3 has 16 residues. The V and J ends lost 2 bases and 5 bases, in that order; junction bases with no gene match: 11. The CDR3 reads CASSLQVAGRGETQYF. CDR3 DNA sequence: TGCGCCAGCAGCTTACAAGTAGCGGGGCGTGGGGAGACCCAGTACTTC.

V usage is TRBV6-1 and J usage is TRBJ1-4, with no clear D. The CDR3 totals 16 residues. The V end lost 2 bases, the J end lost 0 bases, and 10 bases lay between the germline ends. Germline V gene sequence: CDR1 MNHNS, CDR2 SASEGT. CDR3 region: CASSEIGVATNEKLFF. Here the CDR3 DNA reads TGTGCCAGCAGTGAAATCGGGGTCGCAACTAATGAAAAACTGTTTTTT.

CDR3: CASSPGIGEKLFF. DNA for the CDR3: TGTGCCAGCTCACCAGGGATTGGGGAAAAACTGTTTTTT. The chain joins TRBV18 to TRBJ1-4, with D unclear. Per germline, CDR1 KGHSH and CDR2 LQKENI. V was clipped by 2 bases and J by 8 bases, with 9 bases between them. This CDR3 region has 13 residues. The complete variable domain, with remaining parts taken from reference TRBV18 and TRBJ1-4, reads NAGVMQNPRHLVRRRGQEARLRCSPMKGHSHVYWYRQLPEEGLKFMVYLQKENIIDESGMPKERFSAEFPKEGPSILRIQQVVRGDSAAYFCASSPGIGEKLFFGSGTQLSVL.

The chain recombines TRBV5-7 with TRBJ2-1; D is perhaps TRBD2 (6 bases). TRBV5-7 is an ORF, with its function uncertain. The CDR3 loop spans 15 amino acids. Trimming pared 0 bases from V and 6 bases from J, leaving 13 bases between. The CDR3 DNA reads as TGTGCCAGCAGCTTGGCCCGGAGGGATTTCAATGAGCAGTTCTTC. Encoded protein: CASSLARRDFNEQFF.

The J gene is TRBJ2-3, the V gene TRBV6-5, with no clear D. The CDR3 contains 16 residues. Trimming took 0 bases from V and 2 from J, leaving 12 bases between them. The germline CDR1 and CDR2 sequences are MNHEY and SVGAGI. CDR3 in amino acids: CASSYSRSSYTDTQYF. In nucleotides, the CDR3 is TGTGCCAGCAGTTACTCGCGATCATCCTACACAGATACGCAGTATTTT.

The gene calls are TRBV2 and TRBJ1-4; TRBD1 aligns across 11 bases. Germline V lookup: CDR1 SNHLY, CDR2 FYNNEI. V dropped 6 bases and J dropped 8; count of bases not matched to a gene: 8. The CDR3 has 15 residues. CDR3 residues: CASSHGTGGREKLFF. CDR3 DNA sequence: TGTGCCAGCAGCCACGGGACAGGGGGTCGGGAAAAACTGTTTTTT. The full variable domain, completed using reference TRBV2 and TRBJ1-4, is EPEVTQTPSHQVTQMGQEVILRCVPISNHLYFYWYRQILGQKVEFLVSFYNNEISEKSEIFDDQFSVERPDGSNFTLKIRSTKLEDSAMYFCASSHGTGGREKLFFGSGTQLSVL.

The V and J genes are TRBV5-1 and TRBJ2-5; 8 bases fit TRBD1. V trimming: 4 bases; J trimming: 5 bases; junction bases outside the gene matches: 13. CDR3 length: 16 amino acids. Per germline, CDR1 SGHRS and CDR2 YFSETQ. The CDR3: CASSARDRGKGETQYF. The CDR3 region has the DNA TGCGCCAGCAGCGCCCGCGACAGGGGAAAGGGGGAGACCCAGTACTTC.

The V call is TRBV15, the J call TRBJ1-1; TRBD1 aligns across 9 bases. V lost 4 bases, J lost 6 bases, and 6 bases stayed unmatched. The CDR3 has 14 amino acids. Per germline, CDR1 LNHNV and CDR2 YYDKDF (reference sequence). DNA for the CDR3: TGTGCCACCAGCACCCTGGGACAGGGCTCTGAAGCTTTCTTT. Translated, it gives CATSTLGQGSEAFF.

The rearrangement links TRBV18 to TRBJ1-1; D is perhaps TRBD1 (6 bases). This CDR3 spans 15 amino acids. Germline CDR1 reads KGHSH; CDR2 reads LQKENI. V was clipped by 2 bases and J by 0 bases, with 10 bases between them. The CDR3 DNA reads as TGTGCCAGCTCACCATTGGACAGTTTGAACACTGAAGCTTTCTTT. It codes for CASSPLDSLNTEAFF.